The 22 T cell receptor beta chains below come from one sample, sequenced in a study of blood T cell repertoires in COVID-19. Only in-frame clones appear in the TCRdb table, and some are missing; sequencing was by immunoSEQ multiplex PCR. The data hold roughly 95,000 clones, with about nine tenths observed a single time. The specimen sequenced was peripheral blood. The receptors derive from a woman aged 45-59 years in a cohort sampled during active COVID-19.

Here the CDR3 DNA reads TGTGCCAGCTCACGGGACAGGGGAGAGAAGGAAAAACTGTTTTTT. This gives the protein CASSRDRGEKEKLFF. This chain links TRBV18 with TRBJ1-4; 10 positions match TRBD1. V dropped 4 bases and J dropped 8; count of bases not matched to a gene: 7. This CDR3 has 15 amino acids. Germline lookup yields CDR1 KGHSH and CDR2 LQKENI.

The chain carries TRBV4-1 and TRBJ2-2; the match to TRBD1 covers 10 bases. The germline gives CDR1 MGHRA, CDR2 YSYEKL. The CDR3 runs to 16 residues. Trimming at V came to 1 base and at J to 3 bases, leaving 2 bases not matched to a gene. The CDR3 loop reads CASSQGTGGDTGELFF. DNA of the CDR3: TGCGCCAGCAGCCAAGGGACAGGGGGGGACACCGGGGAGCTGTTTTTT.

This chain uses TRBV7-9 with TRBJ1-2; D gene unclear. Between the trimmed V and J ends, which lost 5 bases and 5 bases, there was a span of 18 bases. Germline CDR1 is SEHNR and CDR2 is FQNEAQ (reference sequence). The CDR3 extends over 15 amino acids. CDR3 in DNA: TGTGCCAGCAGCCCGGGGAGGGCGCCGGCGTATGGCTACACCTTC. It is translated as CASSPGRAPAYGYTF.

The V gene is TRBV27, the J gene TRBJ1-1; D call uncertain. Germline V CDR1 and CDR2: MNHEY, SMNVEV (reference sequence). The V end lost 3 bases, the J end lost 6 bases, and 20 bases lay between the germline ends. CDR3 length: 16 residues. The chain's CDR3 is CASSFWSNGVLSEAFF. CDR3 sequence (DNA): TGTGCCAGCAGTTTCTGGAGCAACGGGGTCTTGTCTGAAGCTTTCTTT.

The CDR3 region is CASRSLRARTEAFF. The CDR3 DNA sequence: TGTGCCAGCAGGTCCCTGAGGGCGCGAACTGAAGCTTTCTTT. The rearrangement uses TRBV28 and TRBJ1-1; D is unclear. Germline loops: CDR1 MDHEN, CDR2 SYDVKM. V lost 6 bases and J lost 5, with 16 bases in between. This CDR3 region has 14 residues.

Written as DNA, the CDR3 is TGTGCCAGCAGCTCACCCCTATCCCGGACCCCGGGGACTGAAGCTTTCTTT. This codes for CASSSPLSRTPGTEAFF. The V call is TRBV5-4, the J call TRBJ1-1; D is unresolved. The CDR3 is 17 residues long. Germline CDR1 reads SGHNT; CDR2 reads YYREEE (reference sequence). Trimming removed 3 bases from V and 5 bases from J, with 23 bases in between. Full variable domain (outside the CDR3, taken from reference TRBV5-4 and TRBJ1-1): ETGVTQSPTHLIKTRGQQVTLRCSSQSGHNTVSWYQQALGQGPQFIFQYYREEENGRGNFPPRFSGLQFPNYSSELNVNALELDDSALYLCASSSPLSRTPGTEAFFGQGTRLTVV.

The chain employs TRBV28 and TRBJ2-1; 12 bases are shared with TRBD2. This CDR3 comprises 15 residues. Trimming removed 5 bases from V and 10 bases from J; junction bases left unmatched: 9. Germline V gives CDR1 MDHEN, CDR2 SYDVKM. The CDR3 sequence: CASSARLAGVEEQFF. The CDR3 DNA reads as TGTGCCAGCAGTGCGCGACTAGCGGGAGTTGAGGAGCAGTTCTTC.

The rearrangement uses TRBV28 and TRBJ1-5; D may be TRBD1 (6 bases). Trimming removed 7 bases at V and 5 bases at J, with 18 bases between. CDR1 and CDR2 from the germline V gene are MDHEN and SYDVKM. The CDR3 loop spans 15 amino acids. CDR3 bases: TGTGCCAGCATCCCCGAGGGGGGGCGTTATCAGCCCCAGCATTTT. Translation: CASIPEGGRYQPQHF.

CDR3 nucleotide sequence: TGTGCCAGCAGTTACTTTGGGGGGGACACTGAAGCTTTCTTT. It specifies CASSYFGGDTEAFF. This chain uses TRBV6-5 with TRBJ1-1, with a weak D call TRBD1 (5 bases). V was shortened by 1 base and J by 3 bases, with 9 bases between the two germline ends. The CDR3 is 14 amino acids. Per the germline V gene, CDR1 is MNHEY and CDR2 is SVGAGI.

V is TRBV5-1 and J is TRBJ1-1; 7 positions match TRBD1. The CDR3 spans 15 residues. The V gene's germline CDR1 is SGHRS and CDR2 YFSETQ. The junction had 6 bases not matched to a gene; V was cut back by 0 bases and J by 4 bases. CDR3 nucleotides: TGCGCCAGCAGCTTGGGTGGGACAGAGTCCACTGAAGCTTTCTTT. Translated: CASSLGGTESTEAFF.

The table lists this clone with a count of one. This chain's CDR3 is CASSLKASESSYNEQFF. CDR3 nucleotides: TGCGCCAGCAGCTTGAAGGCTAGCGAAAGCTCCTACAATGAGCAGTTCTTC. This chain connects TRBV5-1 to TRBJ2-1; possible D gene TRBD2, 6 bases. The CDR3 is made up of 17 amino acids. Trimming removed 1 base from V and 0 bases from J, with 14 bases in between. Per germline, CDR1 SGHRS and CDR2 YFSETQ.

This clone was detected once. The chain uses TRBV15 and TRBJ2-1; TRBD2 agrees at 10 bases. The CDR3 length is 15 residues. Germline V gene lookup returns CDR1 LNHNV and CDR2 YYDKDF (reference sequence). Germline trimming cut 3 bases from V and 8 bases from J; bases unmatched to any gene: 7. CDR3 DNA sequence: TGTGCCACCAGCAGCAAACTAGCGGGATTTGATGAGCAGTTCTTC. It is translated as CATSSKLAGFDEQFF.

The V call is TRBV3-1 (or the pseudogene TRBV3-2), the J call TRBJ1-4; 8 bases are shared with TRBD1. The CDR3 sequence is 16 residues long. Germline CDR1 reads LGHDT; CDR2 reads YNNKEL (reference sequence). Trimming took 0 bases from V and 7 from J; bases not matched to a gene: 7. DNA of the CDR3: TGTGCCAGCAGCCAAGATCAGACAGGGGTCCGTGAAAAACTGTTTTTT. Encoded protein: CASSQDQTGVREKLFF.

The CDR3 sequence: CASTPGGIYEQYF. In DNA, the CDR3 is TGTGCCAGCACCCCAGGGGGCATCTACGAGCAGTACTTC. This rearrangement joins TRBV28 to TRBJ2-7; 8 bases align to TRBD1. The CDR3 runs 13 residues. J gave up 3 bases and V 7 bases, and 5 bases lay outside the gene matches. Germline V lookup: CDR1 MDHEN, CDR2 SYDVKM.

The chain has TRBV6-5 and TRBJ2-5; D is possibly TRBD2 (6 bases). The CDR3 is made up of 13 amino acids. V lost 8 bases and J 7 bases, leaving 17 bases between the germline ends. Germline-derived CDR1 and CDR2 are MNHEY and SVGAGI. The CDR3 coding sequence is TGTGCCAGCCGGGACTCACAGTATGGGACCCAGTACTTC. This encodes CASRDSQYGTQYF.

The chain couples TRBV25-1 to TRBJ1-2; D possibly corresponds to TRBD1 (5 bases). Germline V gene data show CDR1 as MGHDK and CDR2 as SYGVNS. Trimming left V 3 bases short and J 6 bases short, with 8 bases between. The CDR3 covers 12 residues. CDR3 in DNA: TGTGCCAGCAGTGATCCAGGGCATGGCTACACCTTC. Translation: CASSDPGHGYTF.

This rearrangement joins TRBV6-5 to TRBJ2-7; 8 nucleotides agree with TRBD1. This CDR3 comprises 13 residues. Trimming removed 6 bases from V and 2 bases from J; junction bases left unmatched: 3. Germline V gives CDR1 MNHEY, CDR2 SVGAGI. The CDR3 loop is CASSRDRTYEQYF. CDR3 DNA sequence: TGTGCCAGCAGCCGGGACAGGACCTACGAGCAGTACTTC.

The rearrangement links TRBV29-1 to TRBJ1-1; D remains ambiguous. Germline V CDR1 and CDR2: SQVTM, ANQGSEA. The CDR3 length is 12 residues. The germline V and J ends were trimmed by 4 bases and 0 bases, with 6 bases remaining between them. The CDR3 DNA sequence: TGCAGCGTTGGGGCTCTGAACACTGAAGCTTTCTTT. This encodes CSVGALNTEAFF.

The genes are TRBV12-3 or TRBV12-4 and TRBJ2-7; 7 bases line up with TRBD1. The V segment lost 5 bases and the J segment 3 bases; nucleotides outside the gene matches: 4. The CDR3 consists of 13 residues. This CDR3 is CASSATGYYEQYF. CDR3 DNA sequence: TGTGCCAGCAGTGCGACAGGGTACTACGAGCAGTACTTC.

J is TRBJ1-1 and V is TRBV6-1; D is undetermined. Trimming cost V 0 bases and J 5 bases, with 13 bases left between them. Germline CDR1 is MNHNS and CDR2 is SASEGT. This CDR3 has 15 amino acids. The CDR3: CASSEAAAWRTEAFF. As DNA, the CDR3 is TGTGCCAGCAGTGAAGCGGCTGCCTGGAGGACTGAAGCTTTCTTT.

V usage is TRBV5-1 and J usage is TRBJ2-7; 9 nucleotides match TRBD1. Looked up from germline, CDR1 is SGHRS and CDR2 is YFSETQ. CDR3 size: 16 residues. J was trimmed by 1 base and V by 3 bases; bases with no gene match: 8. In nucleotides, the CDR3 is TGCGCCAGCAGCTACACCCGGACAGGGGAGTCCTACGAGCAGTACTTC. This codes for CASSYTRTGESYEQYF.

The J gene is TRBJ2-7, the V gene TRBV6-2 or TRBV6-3; no clear D gene. The CDR3 is made up of 12 amino acids. In germline, CDR1 is MNHEY, CDR2 SVGEGT. The V and J ends lost 5 bases and 1 base respectively, with 6 bases between them. This CDR3 is CASSLYSYEQYF. The CDR3 nucleotides are TGTGCCAGCAGTCTATATTCCTACGAGCAGTACTTC.